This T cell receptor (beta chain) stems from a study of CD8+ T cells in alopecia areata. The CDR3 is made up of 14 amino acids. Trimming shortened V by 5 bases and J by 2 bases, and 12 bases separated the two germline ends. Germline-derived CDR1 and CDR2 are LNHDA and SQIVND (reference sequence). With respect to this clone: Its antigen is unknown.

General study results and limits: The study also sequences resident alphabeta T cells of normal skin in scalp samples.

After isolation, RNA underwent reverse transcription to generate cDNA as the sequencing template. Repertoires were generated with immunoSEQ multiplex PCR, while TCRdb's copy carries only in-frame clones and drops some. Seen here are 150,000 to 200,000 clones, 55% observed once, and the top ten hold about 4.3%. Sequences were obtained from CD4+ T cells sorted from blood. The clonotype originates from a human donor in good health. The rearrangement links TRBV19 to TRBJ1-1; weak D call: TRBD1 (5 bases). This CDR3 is CASSVLTVNTEAFF. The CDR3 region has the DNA TGTGCCAGTAGTGTCTTGACAGTTAACACTGAAGCTTTCTTT.